This T cell receptor (beta chain) was profiled in a study of blood T cell repertoires in COVID-19. Overall study context: Sites across the United States, Italy and Spain contributed samples from acute and convalescent COVID-19. PBMCs, B-cell-depleted T cells, or T cells provided the cDNA or gDNA that made up the material.

The trim removed 2 bases at V and 2 bases at J, leaving 7 bases unmatched. The CDR3 contains 16 residues. CDR1 SGHRS and CDR2 YFSETQ come from the germline V gene. Authors' analysis steps: Amplifying reference gene primers gave estimates of nucleated cell counts. Libraries were prepared by immunoSEQ multiplex PCR; TCRdb keeps only in-frame clonotypes and omits some of them. Clone size and the V and J calls come from that table; the DNA yielded D and trimming. Counted here are some 90,000 clones, 90% occurring once; the ten biggest clones make up 4.3%. Sequenced input: peripheral blood. This chain uses TRBV5-1 with TRBJ1-1; 9 nucleotides align to TRBD1. The receptor's source is an elderly woman with active or convalescent COVID-19. CDR3 region: CASSFAGTGLNTEAFF. Here the CDR3 DNA reads TGCGCCAGCAGCTTCGCCGGGACAGGGTTAAACACTGAAGCTTTCTTT.